This T cell receptor beta chain came from a study of spatial heterogeneity in lung cancer. In the study overall: Sequencing consistently turned up more beta-chain sequences than alpha-chain sequences. Averaged across combinations, each unique TCR and UMI pairing appeared more than ten times in raw reads, which were uncorrected. The study's findings and limits: Blood carried ubiquitous expanded tumor TCRs more at resection than follow-up.

TCRdb reprocessed the 5' RACE reads via MiXCR and lists one record per CDR3 protein. This table has just under 95,000 distinct CDR3 sequences, less than 15% appearing once. This CDR3 comprises 14 residues. CDR1 is SGHTA and CDR2 is FQGNSA in the germline V gene. J lost 10 bases, V lost 2 bases, and 8 bases had no gene match. As to this clonotype: Its antigen remains unknown.

Time point indicated: sample taken at primary tumor resection. Tumor, nontumor lung or frozen PBMC supplied whole RNA that was sequenced unsorted. The donor group consisted of around 66 patients who had untreated, early-stage non-small cell lung cancer. The J gene is TRBJ2-4, the V gene TRBV7-2; TRBD1 matches at 7 bases. The sequencing used PBMCs, collected at surgery. The TCR was taken from a male donor with early-stage non-small cell lung cancer. CDR3 sequence: CASSLMGQQDIQYF. CDR3 DNA sequence: TGTGCCAGCAGCTTAATGGGACAGCAAGATATTCAGTACTTC.